Below are 20 T cell receptor beta chains sequenced from a single sample in a study of cytomegalovirus exposure and HLA in healthy donors. PCR was performed using 60 Vbeta and 13 Jbeta primers. Profiled with immunoSEQ multiplex PCR; TCRdb holds only in-frame clones, not every one. The sample records over 150,000 clones, approximately 80% being singletons. Sequencing was carried out using PBMCs. Receptors were obtained from a woman between 25 and 40 years old in good health and CMV-seronegative.

The CDR3 spells CATNPGTGSHEQYF. The CDR3 region has the DNA TGTGCCACTAATCCCGGGACAGGGAGCCACGAGCAGTACTTC. The chain has TRBV28 and TRBJ2-7, with 9 bases lining up with TRBD1. J lost 5 bases, V lost 10 bases, and 12 bases had no gene match. CDR3 size: 14 residues. Germline values: CDR1 MDHEN, CDR2 SYDVKM.

The chain employs TRBV28 and TRBJ2-5; 8 nucleotides agree with TRBD2. V lost 6 bases to trimming and J lost 5 bases; unmatched junction nucleotides: 14. Germline CDR1 reads MDHEN; CDR2 reads SYDVKM. The CDR3 has 16 residues. The CDR3 bases are TGTGCCAGCAGGAAGGGACTAGTCGGGGTAATGGAGACCCAGTACTTC. Its protein product is CASRKGLVGVMETQYF.

This rearrangement joins TRBV27 to TRBJ1-1; TRBD1 is a possible D gene (6 bases). V lost 5 bases to trimming and J lost 7 bases, with 11 bases between them. The CDR3 length is 12 residues. The germline CDR1 and CDR2 sequences are MNHEY and SMNVEV (reference sequence). The CDR3, as DNA: TGTGCCAGCAGTCCCCGGACAGTTGAAGCTTTCTTT. Residues: CASSPRTVEAFF.

CDR3 sequence reads: CASSRDRAMNTEAFF. The DNA of the CDR3 is TGTGCCAGCAGCCGGGACAGGGCTATGAACACTGAAGCTTTCTTT. This chain uses TRBV6-1 with TRBJ1-1; 9 bases are shared with TRBD1. CDR1 and CDR2 (germline): MNHNS, SASEGT. V lost 6 bases and J lost 0; bases outside the gene matches: 5. This CDR3 has 15 amino acids.

The chain is built from TRBV28 and TRBJ2-7, with 9 nucleotides matching TRBD1. Unmatched junction bases numbered 11, after V lost 5 bases and J lost 6 bases. The germline CDR1 and CDR2 sequences are MDHEN and SYDVKM. There are 15 residues in the CDR3. The CDR3 DNA reads as TGTGCCAGCAGTCCTACCGGGACAGGGTATGTCGAGCAGTACTTC. Translation gives CASSPTGTGYVEQYF.

The chain combines TRBV5-4 with TRBJ2-1, with 13 bases aligning to TRBD2. V shed 4 bases and J 4 bases; nucleotides not matched to a gene: 8. This CDR3 region has 17 residues. Germline lookup yields CDR1 SGHNT and CDR2 YYREEE (reference sequence). CDR3 sequence: CASSPHILAGGYNEQFF. CDR3 DNA: TGTGCCAGCAGCCCCCACATACTAGCGGGGGGGTACAATGAGCAGTTCTTC.

The J gene is TRBJ1-5, the V gene TRBV28; maybe TRBD1 (6 bases). The CDR3 length is 17 residues. CDR1 and CDR2 from the germline V gene are MDHEN and SYDVKM. V was pared by 3 bases and J by 1 base, with 16 bases between. CDR3 nucleotides: TGTGCCAGCAGTTTGAAAACTTACAGGGTAAGCAATCAGCCCCAGCATTTT. Residues: CASSLKTYRVSNQPQHF.

This clone occurred a few times. V is TRBV7-9 and J is TRBJ1-2; 9 bases agree with TRBD1. Looked up from germline, CDR1 is SEHNR and CDR2 is FQNEAQ (reference sequence). CDR3 length: 14 amino acids. V lost 5 bases, J lost 6 bases, and 7 bases stayed unmatched. The CDR3 coding sequence is TGTGCCAGCAGCGGGGACAGGGTAACTGATGGCTACACCTTC. Its protein product is CASSGDRVTDGYTF.

The chain has TRBV28 and TRBJ2-7, with D possibly being TRBD2 (5 bases). The CDR3 has 15 residues. Trimming took off 8 bases at V and 4 bases at J, with 21 bases between the two ends. Germline CDR1 and CDR2: MDHEN and SYDVKM. The DNA for the CDR3 is TGTGCCAGCGACCCCACGGGTAGCAGCGGATACGAGCAGTACTTC. As protein: CASDPTGSSGYEQYF.

The chain links TRBV5-1 to TRBJ2-3, with D unresolved. The CDR3 is 14 amino acids. The germline CDR1 and CDR2 sequences are SGHRS and YFSETQ. The ends were cut back, 4 bases at V and 1 base at J, with 10 bases in the middle. CDR3 sequence reads: CASSLSSGTDTQYF. The DNA of the CDR3 is TGCGCCAGCAGCCTCAGTTCCGGCACAGATACGCAGTATTTT. The variable domain in full, with the rest retrieved from reference TRBV5-1 and TRBJ2-3, is KAGVTQTPRYLIKTRGQQVTLSCSPISGHRSVSWYQQTPGQGLQFLFEYFSETQRNKGNFPGRFSGRQFSNSRSEMNVSTLELGDSALYLCASSLSSGTDTQYFGPGTRLTVL.

This clone came up a few times. V usage is TRBV5-1 and J usage is TRBJ2-4; 7 nucleotides align to TRBD1. Germline CDR1 is SGHRS and CDR2 is YFSETQ. V shed 0 bases and J 5 bases; nucleotides not matched to a gene: 2. The CDR3 is 14 amino acids. The CDR3 protein is CASSLGQGENIQYF. The DNA of the CDR3 is TGCGCCAGCAGCTTGGGACAGGGTGAAAACATTCAGTACTTC. The full variable domain, its missing parts supplied by reference TRBV5-1 and TRBJ2-4, is KAGVTQTPRYLIKTRGQQVTLSCSPISGHRSVSWYQQTPGQGLQFLFEYFSETQRNKGNFPGRFSGRQFSNSRSEMNVSTLELGDSALYLCASSLGQGENIQYFGAGTRLSVL.

The rearrangement joins TRBV15 to TRBJ2-3; 10 bases fit TRBD2. This CDR3 region has 15 residues. Germline V gene lookup returns CDR1 LNHNV and CDR2 YYDKDF (reference sequence). J lost 6 bases, V lost 0 bases, and 3 bases had no gene match. For the CDR3, the DNA is TGTGCCACCAGCAGAGATGGGACTAGCGCCGATACGCAGTATTTT. This encodes CATSRDGTSADTQYF.

This clone has just a few counts. This rearrangement joins TRBV2 to TRBJ1-5; D is unresolved. The CDR3 sequence is 14 residues long. The V end lost 7 bases, the J end lost 0 bases, and 10 bases lay between the germline ends. Per the germline V gene, CDR1 is SNHLY and CDR2 is FYNNEI. CDR3 sequence reads: CASMGRHSNQPQHF. In DNA, the CDR3 is TGTGCCAGCATGGGCAGACATAGCAATCAGCCCCAGCATTTT.

This clone appeared a single time. Written as DNA, the CDR3 is TGTGCCAGCAGCCAAGGCAACAGCCTGACCCTAAACTATGGCTACACCTTC. Encoded protein: CASSQGNSLTLNYGYTF. This chain joins TRBV14 and TRBJ1-2, with D hard to call. This CDR3 region has 17 residues. V gave up 1 base and J gave up 2 bases, with 17 bases separating them. Germline loops: CDR1 SGHDN, CDR2 FVKESK.

The chain couples TRBV7-9 to TRBJ2-7, with TRBD2 as a possible D gene (7 bases). From germline, CDR1 is SEHNR and CDR2 FQNEAQ (reference sequence). Trimming left V 1 base short and J 3 bases short, with 10 bases between. The CDR3 has 14 residues. CDR3 loop: CASSLEGGGYEQYF. The CDR3 coding sequence is TGTGCCAGCAGCTTAGAAGGGGGGGGCTACGAGCAGTACTTC.

The V call is TRBV10-3, the J call TRBJ2-7, with 13 positions matching TRBD2. Trimming removed 4 bases from V and 0 bases from J; junction bases left unmatched: 6. CDR1 is ENHRY and CDR2 is SYGVKD in the germline V gene. This CDR3 contains 17 residues. The CDR3 region is CAISGTSGGGLSYEQYF. The CDR3 bases are TGTGCCATCAGTGGGACTAGCGGGGGAGGACTCTCCTACGAGCAGTACTTC.

The gene calls are TRBV27 and TRBJ2-7; no firm D call. V lost 6 bases and J 3 bases, leaving 15 bases between the germline ends. The length of the CDR3 is 14 residues. Germline CDR1 is MNHEY and CDR2 is SMNVEV (reference sequence). CDR3 in DNA: TGTGCCAGCAGCACCATAAACTCCGGCTACGAGCAGTACTTC. Amino acid sequence: CASSTINSGYEQYF.

V usage is TRBV27 and J usage is TRBJ1-4; TRBD1 aligns across 10 bases. Trimming removed 6 bases from V and 1 base from J; junction bases left unmatched: 5. The length of the CDR3 is 16 residues. From germline, CDR1 is MNHEY and CDR2 SMNVEV (reference sequence). CDR3 in amino acids: CASRPDRGRTNEKLFF. The CDR3 DNA reads as TGTGCCAGCAGACCTGACAGGGGGCGAACTAATGAAAAACTGTTTTTT.

This clone appeared a few times. This chain joins TRBV6-5 and TRBJ2-7; 8 bases map to TRBD2. Germline V gene sequence: CDR1 MNHEY, CDR2 SVGAGI. The CDR3 has 16 residues. Trimming removed 2 bases from V and 2 bases from J; junction bases left unmatched: 8. The CDR3 nucleotides read TGTGCCAGCAGTTACAGAGCGGGAGTGAGTGCCTACGAGCAGTACTTC. This sequence encodes CASSYRAGVSAYEQYF.

The rearrangement joins TRBV12-5 to TRBJ2-1, with D tentatively TRBD2 (6 bases). V shed 0 bases and J shed 2 bases, with 17 bases lying between them. The length of the CDR3 is 18 residues. Per the germline V gene, CDR1 is LGHNT and CDR2 is FRNRAP. The CDR3 loop is CASGLVVSGVKAYNEQFF. CDR3 coding DNA: TGTGCTAGTGGTTTGGTTGTTAGCGGAGTTAAAGCCTACAATGAGCAGTTCTTC.